This T cell receptor beta chain was captured in a study of shared clonotypes between healthy human individuals. This CDR3 is built from 14 residues. The germline gives CDR1 SNHLY, CDR2 FYNNEI. The V segment lost 0 bases and the J segment 6 bases; nucleotides outside the gene matches: 3. Repertoires were generated with immunoSEQ multiplex PCR, while TCRdb's copy carries only in-frame clones and drops some. The table lists roughly 500,000 clones, 79% of them singletons, with roughly 13% in the top ten. This clone was observed a single time. The receptor was isolated from a woman between 35 and 50 years old in good health. Some clones in this sample may be carry-over from other donors' samples. The specimen was PBMCs. This sequence joins TRBV2 and TRBJ2-3, with TRBD2 matching over 7 bases. CDR3 amino acids: CASSEARGEDTQYF. CDR3 nucleotide sequence: TGTGCCAGCAGTGAAGCCCGGGGGGAGGATACGCAGTATTTT. The whole variable domain, filled in from reference TRBV2 and TRBJ2-3, reads EPEVTQTPSHQVTQMGQEVILRCVPISNHLYFYWYRQILGQKVEFLVSFYNNEISEKSEIFDDQFSVERPDGSNFTLKIRSTKLEDSAMYFCASSEARGEDTQYFGPGTRLTVL.